The entry below gives a single T cell receptor (beta chain) sequence along with its context. This sample stems from a study of control samples from healthy donors and cancer patients. The assay was immunoSEQ multiplex PCR, and TCRdb's table has in-frame clones only and misses some. Of 400,000 to 500,000 clones in the sample, over 75% are singletons; the top ten hold 6% to 7%. The V gene's germline CDR1 is SGHDT and CDR2 YYEEEE. With 2 bases removed from V and 4 bases from J, the gap between germline ends came to 12 bases. The CDR3 is 15 amino acids. The receptor was isolated from a man in his forties or fifties with head and neck cancer. Specimen: PBMCs. The chain joins TRBV5-6 to TRBJ1-4; D is uncertain. Here the CDR3 reads CASSLGPRINEKLFF. Written as DNA, the CDR3 is TGTGCCAGCAGCTTAGGACCGAGGATTAATGAAAAACTGTTTTTT. The variable domain in full, with the rest retrieved from reference TRBV5-6 and TRBJ1-4, is DAGVTQSPTHLIKTRGQQVTLRCSPKSGHDTVSWYQQALGQGPQFIFQYYEEEERQRGNFPDRFSGHQFPNYSSELNVNALLLGDSALYLCASSLGPRINEKLFFGSGTQLSVL.